These 5 T cell receptor beta chains were all obtained from the same sample, sequenced in a study of Ad26.COV2.S vaccination and SARS-CoV-2 variants (dated by TCRdb to about 2021). Preparation of the library involved the immunoSEQ multiplex PCR assay. Entries here come from immuneACCESS through TCRdb and include only in-frame sequences with V and J called. Some clones fail to appear in such tables; in the studies checked, an unresolved V gene covers under half of the shortfall, and the cause of the remainder is unknown. This sample comprises a few hundred thousand clones, roughly 90% of them detected only once. The ten most abundant clones make up approximately 1.6% of the sample. The treatment or condition label, read with the paper, signifies: approximately 18 received Ad26.COV2.S at low or high dose, single or two shots; about 5 received placebo; per-sample allocation not given. For vaccine and placebo recipients, repertoires were sequenced using samples collected on day 63 after the first injection.

Sequenced material: peripheral blood, taken in a trial of Ad26.COV2.S vaccine versus placebo. The receptors were gathered from a person aged 18-65 years who received the Ad26.COV2.S COVID-19 vaccine or a placebo.

The chain recombines TRBV6-5 with TRBJ2-3; D uncertain. V shed 5 bases and J shed 0 bases, with 9 bases lying between them. The CDR3 runs to 14 residues. From germline, CDR1 is MNHEY and CDR2 SVGAGI. The CDR3 loop reads CASSRAVSTDTQYF. The CDR3, as DNA: TGTGCCAGCAGTAGGGCGGTTAGCACAGATACGCAGTATTTT.

This chain links TRBV7-9 with TRBJ2-5; weak D call: TRBD1 (5 bases). V lost 5 bases and J 5 bases, leaving 18 bases between the germline ends. The germline V gene has CDR1 SEHNR and CDR2 FQNEAQ (reference sequence). The CDR3 spans 15 residues. CDR3 DNA: TGTGCCAGCAGCCCTCCGGAAGGGGCTAGGGAGACCCAGTACTTC. It yields the protein CASSPPEGARETQYF.

The chain is built from TRBV27 and TRBJ2-7; 8 positions match TRBD1. The CDR3 is made up of 14 amino acids. V trimming: 5 bases; J trimming: 2 bases; junction bases outside the gene matches: 5. Germline CDR1 reads MNHEY; CDR2 reads SMNVEV (reference sequence). CDR3 loop: CASSHRGMTYEQYF. Here the CDR3 DNA reads TGTGCCAGCAGTCACAGGGGGATGACCTACGAGCAGTACTTC.

This rearrangement joins TRBV12-3 or TRBV12-4 to TRBJ2-1, with D unclear. The CDR3 is 13 residues long. V gave up 7 bases and J gave up 9 bases, with 16 bases separating them. The CDR3 loop reads CASTIPRRREQFF. Here the CDR3 DNA reads TGTGCCAGCACCATTCCTAGGCGCCGTGAGCAGTTCTTC.

This clone was seen more than once but under ten times. This chain uses TRBV30 with TRBJ1-6, with D uncertain. V shed 2 bases and J shed 9 bases, with 17 bases lying between them. CDR1 GTSNPN and CDR2 SVGIG come from the germline V gene (reference sequence). The CDR3 consists of 15 residues. CDR3 loop: CAWSPRTLDSSPLHF. Written as DNA, the CDR3 is TGTGCCTGGAGTCCTCGGACCCTCGATAGTTCACCCCTCCACTTT.